The entry below describes one TCR beta chain. The antigen remains undetermined. The sample originates from a study of OX40 agonist ivuxolimab in advanced cancers. Findings of the study overall: Low normalized clonal expansion also occurred in some nonresponding patients.

Generated by immunoSEQ multiplex PCR, the TCRdb table keeps only in-frame clones and is missing some. The sample has around 34,000 clones, about 76% seen once. The clonotype was recovered from an adult with an advanced solid tumor such as melanoma, head and neck, liver or kidney cancer. This material consisted of CD4+ or CD8+ T cells sorted from blood, taken in a trial of the OX40 agonist ivuxolimab.

The CDR3 protein is CASSLYGYTF. CDR3 bases: TGTGCCAGCAGCCTGTATGGCTACACCTTC. This chain links TRBV7-2 with TRBJ1-2; no clear D gene. This CDR3 is 10 amino acids long. Deletions cut 5 bases from V and 5 bases from J, with 3 bases between. Germline CDR1 SGHTA, CDR2 FQGNSA.